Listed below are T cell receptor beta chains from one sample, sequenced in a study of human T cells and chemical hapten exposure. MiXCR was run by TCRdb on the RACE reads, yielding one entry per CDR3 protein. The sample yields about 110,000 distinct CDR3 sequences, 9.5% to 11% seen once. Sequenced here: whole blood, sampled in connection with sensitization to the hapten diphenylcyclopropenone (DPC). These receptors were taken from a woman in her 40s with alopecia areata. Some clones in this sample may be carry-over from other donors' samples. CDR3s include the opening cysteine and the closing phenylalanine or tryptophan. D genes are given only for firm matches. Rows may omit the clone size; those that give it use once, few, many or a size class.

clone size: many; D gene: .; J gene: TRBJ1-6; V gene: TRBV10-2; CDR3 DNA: TGCGCCAGCAGTGAGTCGAGCGGTTTTAGCTCCTATAATTCACCCCTCCACTTT; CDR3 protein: CASSESSGFSSYNSPLHF
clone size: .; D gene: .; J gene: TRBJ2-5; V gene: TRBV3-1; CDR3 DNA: TGTGCCAGCAGCCAGGGGACCCTCGAGACCCAGTACTTC; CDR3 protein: CASSQGTLETQYF
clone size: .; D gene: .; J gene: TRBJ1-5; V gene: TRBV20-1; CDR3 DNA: TGCAGTGCTAAGGCGGGATCCGAGCAGCCCCAGCATTTT; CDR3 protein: CSAKAGSEQPQHF
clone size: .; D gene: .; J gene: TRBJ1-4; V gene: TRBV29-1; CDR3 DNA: TGCAGCGCTGGTTTTCGGAGTGAAAAACTGTTTTTT; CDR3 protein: CSAGFRSEKLFF
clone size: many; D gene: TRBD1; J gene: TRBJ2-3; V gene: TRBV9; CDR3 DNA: TGTGCCAGCAGCGAGGGGGCCCCTGTAGATACGCAGTATTTT; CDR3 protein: CASSEGAPVDTQYF
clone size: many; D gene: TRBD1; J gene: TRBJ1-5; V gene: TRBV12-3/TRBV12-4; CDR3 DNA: TGTGCCAGCAGTGCAACAGACAGGGGGAACAATCAGCCCCAGCATTTT; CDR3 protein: CASSATDRGNNQPQHF
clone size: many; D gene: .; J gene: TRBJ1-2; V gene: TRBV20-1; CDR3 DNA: TGCAGTGCTAGAACCACCCTCTTCAGGGATTCGCATGGCTACACCTTC; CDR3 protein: CSARTTLFRDSHGYTF
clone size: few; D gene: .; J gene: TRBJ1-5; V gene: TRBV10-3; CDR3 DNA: TGTGCCATCGCACCGGGTAGCAATCAGCCCCAGCATTTT; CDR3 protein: CAIAPGSNQPQHF
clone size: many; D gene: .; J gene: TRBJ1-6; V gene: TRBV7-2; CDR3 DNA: TGTGCCAGCAGCTTAGAAGTCAGTGTAAGGAATTCACCCCTCCACTTT; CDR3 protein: CASSLEVSVRNSPLHF
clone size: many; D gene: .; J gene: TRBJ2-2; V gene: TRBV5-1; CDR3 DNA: TGCGCCAGCAGCTTGGATGGTCCCACCGGGGAGCTGTTTTTT; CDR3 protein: CASSLDGPTGELFF
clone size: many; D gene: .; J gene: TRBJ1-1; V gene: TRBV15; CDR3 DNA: TGTGCCACCAGCAGTGGAGGGACCGATGAAGCTTTCTTT; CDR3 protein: CATSSGGTDEAFF
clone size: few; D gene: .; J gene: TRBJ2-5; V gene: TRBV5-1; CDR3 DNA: TGCGCCAGCAGCTTGGAAGGGACAGCGGGGGAGACCCAGTACTTC; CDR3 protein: CASSLEGTAGETQYF
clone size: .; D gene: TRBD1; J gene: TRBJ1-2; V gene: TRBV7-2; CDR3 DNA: TGTGCCAGCAGCCCGGGACAGAAGTATGGCTACACCTTC; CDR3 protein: CASSPGQKYGYTF
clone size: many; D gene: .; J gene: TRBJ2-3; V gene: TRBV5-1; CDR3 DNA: TGCGCCAGCAGCTTGGCAGGGAGGGATACGCAGTATTTT; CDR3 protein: CASSLAGRDTQYF
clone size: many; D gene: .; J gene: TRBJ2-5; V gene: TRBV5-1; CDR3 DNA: TGCGCCAGCAGCTTCGACAGTACCCAAGAGACCCAGTACTTC; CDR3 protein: CASSFDSTQETQYF
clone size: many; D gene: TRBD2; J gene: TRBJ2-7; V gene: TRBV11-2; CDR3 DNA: TGTGCCAGCAGCCCTTCGACTAGCGGGGAGAGGGAGCAGTACTTC; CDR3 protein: CASSPSTSGEREQYF
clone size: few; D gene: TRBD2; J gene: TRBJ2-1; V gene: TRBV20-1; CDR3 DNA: TGCAGTGCTAGAGATGCATTCGCGGGAGGGCCTAGTGAGCAGTTCTTC; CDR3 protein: CSARDAFAGGPSEQFF
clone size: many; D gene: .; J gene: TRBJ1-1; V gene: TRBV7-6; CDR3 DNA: TGTGCCAGCAGCTTAGCAGAGTCGAAAGGTGAAGCTTTCTTT; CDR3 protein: CASSLAESKGEAFF
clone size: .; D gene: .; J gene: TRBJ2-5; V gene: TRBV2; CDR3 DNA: TGTGCCGGGAGGACCCCACCCGAGACCCAGTACTTC; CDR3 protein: CAGRTPPETQYF
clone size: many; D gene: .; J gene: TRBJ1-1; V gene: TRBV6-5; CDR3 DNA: TGTGCCAGCAGTTACTCGGGGGCGAGGGACACTGAAGCTTTCTTT; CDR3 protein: CASSYSGARDTEAFF
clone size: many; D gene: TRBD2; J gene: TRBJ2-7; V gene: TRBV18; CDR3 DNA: TGTGCCAGCTCACCTCCCCCTAGCGGGACGGACGAGCAGTACTTC; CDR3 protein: CASSPPPSGTDEQYF
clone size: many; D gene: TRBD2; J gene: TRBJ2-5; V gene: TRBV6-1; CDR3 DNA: TGTGCCAGCAGTTCAGCGGGGGAACCGGAGACCCAGTACTTC; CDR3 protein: CASSSAGEPETQYF
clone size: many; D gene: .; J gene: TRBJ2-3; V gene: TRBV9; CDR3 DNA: TGTGCCAGCACCAAAGAGGGTAGCCTCCCCACAGATACGCAGTATTTT; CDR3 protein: CASTKEGSLPTDTQYF
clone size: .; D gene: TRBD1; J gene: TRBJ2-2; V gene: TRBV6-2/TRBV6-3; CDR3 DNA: TGTGCCAGCACCTCCGGGACAGGGAGGAACACCGGGGAGCTGTTTTTT; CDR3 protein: CASTSGTGRNTGELFF
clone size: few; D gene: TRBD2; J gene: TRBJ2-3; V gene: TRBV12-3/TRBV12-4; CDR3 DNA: TGTGCCAGCAGAGGACTAGCGGGAGGAGCAGATACGCAGTATTTT; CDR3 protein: CASRGLAGGADTQYF
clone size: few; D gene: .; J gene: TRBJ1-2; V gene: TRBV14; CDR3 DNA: TGTGCCAGCAGCCTCCGGGGGACCTATGGCTACACCTTC; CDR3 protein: CASSLRGTYGYTF
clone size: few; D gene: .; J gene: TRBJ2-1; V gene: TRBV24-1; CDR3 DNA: TGTGCCACCAGTGTGTCCCTACGGACCGAGCAGTTCTTC; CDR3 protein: CATSVSLRTEQFF
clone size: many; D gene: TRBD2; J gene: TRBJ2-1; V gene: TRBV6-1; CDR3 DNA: TGTGCCAGCAGCGAGACTAGCGGGAGTTTCAATGAGCAGTTCTTC; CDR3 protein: CASSETSGSFNEQFF
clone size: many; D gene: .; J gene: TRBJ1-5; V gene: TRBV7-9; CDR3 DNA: TGTGCCAGCAGCCCAGGACAAGGGGGTAGGGGGACCCAGCATTTT; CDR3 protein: CASSPGQGGRGTQHF
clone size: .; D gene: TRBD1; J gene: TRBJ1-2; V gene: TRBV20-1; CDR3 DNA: TGCAGTGCTAGAACGTACCAGGGGGCTAACTATGGCTACACCTTC; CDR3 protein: CSARTYQGANYGYTF
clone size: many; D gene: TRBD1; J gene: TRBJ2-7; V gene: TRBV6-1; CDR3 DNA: TGTGCCAGCAGTTACCGGGACAGGGGTTCCGAGCAGTACTTC; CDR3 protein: CASSYRDRGSEQYF
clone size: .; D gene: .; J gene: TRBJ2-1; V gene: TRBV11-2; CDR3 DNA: TGTGCCAGCAGCTTTGGAGCGGTTTACAATGAGCAGTTCTTC; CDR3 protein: CASSFGAVYNEQFF
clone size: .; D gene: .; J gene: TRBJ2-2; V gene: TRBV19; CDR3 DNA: TGTGCCAGTATGACAGACTTTCTGAACACCGGGGAGCTGTTTTTT; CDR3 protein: CASMTDFLNTGELFF
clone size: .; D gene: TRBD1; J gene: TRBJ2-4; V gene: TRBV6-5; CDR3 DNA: TGTGCCAGCAGTTCCCCCAGGACAGGAGCCAAAAACATTCAGTACTTC; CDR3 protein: CASSSPRTGAKNIQYF
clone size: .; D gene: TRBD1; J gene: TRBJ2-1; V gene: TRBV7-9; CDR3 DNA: TGTGCCAGCAGCCCTGGACAGGGGGCACGCAATGAGCAGTTCTTC; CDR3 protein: CASSPGQGARNEQFF
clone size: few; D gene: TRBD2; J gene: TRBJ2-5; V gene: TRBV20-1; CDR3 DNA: TGCAGTGCCGAACCTCAGCGGGGTGGGACCCAGTACTTC; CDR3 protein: CSAEPQRGGTQYF
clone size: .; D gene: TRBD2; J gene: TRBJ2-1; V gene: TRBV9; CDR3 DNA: TGTGCCAGCAGCGCCACTAGCGGGAGGGGCTCCTACAATGAGCAGTTCTTC; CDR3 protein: CASSATSGRGSYNEQFF
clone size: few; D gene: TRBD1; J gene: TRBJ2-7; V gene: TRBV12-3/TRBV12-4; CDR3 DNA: TGTGCCAGCAGTCAAAACCACAGGGGCGAGCAGTACTTC; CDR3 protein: CASSQNHRGEQYF
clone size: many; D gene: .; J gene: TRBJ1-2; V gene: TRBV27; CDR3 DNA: TGTGCCAGCAGTCCCCGGGCGGGGGGCGGTGGCTACACCTTC; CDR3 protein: CASSPRAGGGGYTF
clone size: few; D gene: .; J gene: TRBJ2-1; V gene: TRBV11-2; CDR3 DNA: TGTGCCAGCAGCTACCGCGATGAGCAGTTCTTC; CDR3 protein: CASSYRDEQFF
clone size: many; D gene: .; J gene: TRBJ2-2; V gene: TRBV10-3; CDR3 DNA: TGTGCCATCAGTGAGAGCGGTCGGAACACCGGGGAGCTGTTTTTT; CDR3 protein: CAISESGRNTGELFF
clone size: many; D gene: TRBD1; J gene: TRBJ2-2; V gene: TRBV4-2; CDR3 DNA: TGTGCCAGCAGCCTCATACAGGGGGTCGTAACCGGGGAGCTGTTTTTT; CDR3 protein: CASSLIQGVVTGELFF
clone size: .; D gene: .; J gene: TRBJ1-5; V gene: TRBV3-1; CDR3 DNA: TGTGCCAGCAGCCAAGGGAATAACGGGGGCAATCAGCCCCAGCGTTTT; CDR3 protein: CASSQGNNGGNQPQRF
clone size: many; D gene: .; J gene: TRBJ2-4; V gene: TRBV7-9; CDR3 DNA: TGTGCCAGCAGCTTCGGCACAGCCAAAAACATTCAGTACTTC; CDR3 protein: CASSFGTAKNIQYF
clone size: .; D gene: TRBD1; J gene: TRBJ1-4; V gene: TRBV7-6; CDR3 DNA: TGTGCCAGCAGCTTGGCCGGGACAGGGGATGAAAAACTGTTTTTT; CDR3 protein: CASSLAGTGDEKLFF
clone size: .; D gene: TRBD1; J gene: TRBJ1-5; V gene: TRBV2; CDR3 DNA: TGTGCCAGCAGTAGACAGGGAACCCAGCCCCAGCATTTT; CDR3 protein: CASSRQGTQPQHF
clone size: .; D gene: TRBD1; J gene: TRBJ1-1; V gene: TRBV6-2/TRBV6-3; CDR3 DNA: TGTGCCAGCAGTTCCACGCGGACAGGAGAAGCTTTCTTT; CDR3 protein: CASSSTRTGEAFF
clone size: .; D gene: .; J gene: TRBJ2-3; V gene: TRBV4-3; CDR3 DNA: TGCGCCAGCAGCCAAGAAGGGACGGCCACAGATACGCAGTATTTT; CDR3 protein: CASSQEGTATDTQYF
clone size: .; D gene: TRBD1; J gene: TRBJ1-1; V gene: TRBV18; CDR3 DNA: TGTGCCAGCTCACCAGGGGACAGAGCCCCGGTGAACACTGAAGCTTTCTTT; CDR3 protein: CASSPGDRAPVNTEAFF
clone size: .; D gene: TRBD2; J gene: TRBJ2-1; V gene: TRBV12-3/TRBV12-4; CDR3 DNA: TGTGCCAGCAGTTCGTCAGCGGGAGTAAAGAATGAGCAGTTCTTC; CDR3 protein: CASSSSAGVKNEQFF
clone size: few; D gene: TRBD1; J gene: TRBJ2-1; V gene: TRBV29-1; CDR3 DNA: TGCAGCGTTAATGGGGACAGGGGAGTCTATGAGCAGTTCTTC; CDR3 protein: CSVNGDRGVYEQFF
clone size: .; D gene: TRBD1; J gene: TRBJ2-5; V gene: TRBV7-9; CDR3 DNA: TGTGCCAGCAGCTCCGACAGGGAGGAGACCCAGTACTTC; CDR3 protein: CASSSDREETQYF
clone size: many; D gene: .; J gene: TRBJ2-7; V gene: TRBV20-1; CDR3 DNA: TGCAGTGCTAGAGATCGGGATAGCAGAACCCTCCTCGAGCAGTACTTC; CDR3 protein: CSARDRDSRTLLEQYF
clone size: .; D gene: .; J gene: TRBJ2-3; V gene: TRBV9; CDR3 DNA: TGTGCCAGCAGCGCACGAGGGCCCTCTAGCACAGATACGCAGTATTTT; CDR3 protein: CASSARGPSSTDTQYF
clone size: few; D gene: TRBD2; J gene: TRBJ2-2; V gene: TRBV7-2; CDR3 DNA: TGTGCCAGCAGCTCTCGGACTAGCGGGAGCGCCGGGGAGCTGTTTTTT; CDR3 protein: CASSSRTSGSAGELFF